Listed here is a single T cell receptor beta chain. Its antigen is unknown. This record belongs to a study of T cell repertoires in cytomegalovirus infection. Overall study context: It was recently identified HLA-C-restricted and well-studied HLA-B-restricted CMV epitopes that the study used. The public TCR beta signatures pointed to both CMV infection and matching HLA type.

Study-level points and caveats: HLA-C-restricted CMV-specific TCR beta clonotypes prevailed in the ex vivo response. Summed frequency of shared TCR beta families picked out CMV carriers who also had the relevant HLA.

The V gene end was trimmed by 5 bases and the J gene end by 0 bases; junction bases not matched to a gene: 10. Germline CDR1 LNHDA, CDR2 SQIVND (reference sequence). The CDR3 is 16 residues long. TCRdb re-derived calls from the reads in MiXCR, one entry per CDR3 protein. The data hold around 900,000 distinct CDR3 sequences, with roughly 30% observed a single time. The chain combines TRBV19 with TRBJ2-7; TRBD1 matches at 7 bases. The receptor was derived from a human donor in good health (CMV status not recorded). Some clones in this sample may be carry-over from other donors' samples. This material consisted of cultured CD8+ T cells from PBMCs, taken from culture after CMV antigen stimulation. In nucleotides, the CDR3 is TGTGCCAGTAGTGTCTCCGGGACAGTTAGCTCCTACGAGCAGTACTTC. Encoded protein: CASSVSGTVSSYEQYF.